This T cell receptor (beta chain) derives from a study of cytomegalovirus exposure and HLA in healthy donors. Overall study findings and caveats: Investigators reported 150 to 200 TCR beta chains as tied to cytomegalovirus.

Trimming removed 4 bases at V and 1 base at J, with 13 bases between. Germline CDR1 and CDR2: SGHNT and YYREEE (reference sequence). This CDR3 has 15 residues. PCR employed 60 Vbeta and 13 Jbeta primers. Sequencing was performed with immunoSEQ multiplex PCR; in TCRdb, only in-frame clones are kept and a portion is missing. The data hold more than 150,000 clones, with around 75% observed a single time. On this clone itself: Its specificity is unknown.

Material: PBMCs. J is TRBJ2-3 and V is TRBV5-4; no clear D. This TCR was recovered from a man aged 40-50 years in good health and CMV-seropositive. The CDR3 spells CASSNLAQGTDTQYF. The DNA of the CDR3 is TGTGCCAGCAGCAATCTGGCTCAGGGCACAGATACGCAGTATTTT.